This T cell receptor (beta chain) is drawn from a study of OX40 agonist ivuxolimab in advanced cancers. This clone was detected a few times. Its target is unknown. General study results and limits: On average, CD8+ T cells showed a greater number of expanded clones than CD4+.

The CDR3 totals 13 residues. Sequencing used immunoSEQ multiplex PCR; TCRdb keeps in-frame clones, though not all of them. The top ten hold approximately 0.63% of the sample, which has fewer than 85,000 clones, about 89% seen once. The input for sequencing was CD4+ or CD8+ T cells sorted from blood, taken in a trial of the OX40 agonist ivuxolimab. The rearrangement links TRBV21-1 to TRBJ1-4; the DNA was not used to check the table's D call, TRBD1. TRBV21-1 is labeled a pseudogene. The TCR sequence derives from an adult with an advanced solid tumor such as melanoma, head and neck, liver or kidney cancer. The CDR3 reads CASSIPDKRKLFF. The CDR3 DNA follows: TGTGCCAGCAGCATCCCAGACAAAAGGAAACTGTTTTTT.